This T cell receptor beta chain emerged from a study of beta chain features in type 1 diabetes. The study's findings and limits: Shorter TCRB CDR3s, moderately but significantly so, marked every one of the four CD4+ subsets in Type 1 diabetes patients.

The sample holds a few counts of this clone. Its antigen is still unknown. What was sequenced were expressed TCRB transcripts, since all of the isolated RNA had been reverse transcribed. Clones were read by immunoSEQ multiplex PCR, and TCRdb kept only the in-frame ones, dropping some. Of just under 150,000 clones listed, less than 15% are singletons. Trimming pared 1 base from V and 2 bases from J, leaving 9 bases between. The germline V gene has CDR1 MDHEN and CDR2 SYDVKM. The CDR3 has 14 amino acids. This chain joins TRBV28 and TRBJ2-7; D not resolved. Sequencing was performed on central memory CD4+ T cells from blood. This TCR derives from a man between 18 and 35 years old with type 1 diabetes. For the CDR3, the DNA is TGTGCCAGCAGTTTATCCAGAATGCCCTACGAGCAGTACTTC. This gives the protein CASSLSRMPYEQYF.